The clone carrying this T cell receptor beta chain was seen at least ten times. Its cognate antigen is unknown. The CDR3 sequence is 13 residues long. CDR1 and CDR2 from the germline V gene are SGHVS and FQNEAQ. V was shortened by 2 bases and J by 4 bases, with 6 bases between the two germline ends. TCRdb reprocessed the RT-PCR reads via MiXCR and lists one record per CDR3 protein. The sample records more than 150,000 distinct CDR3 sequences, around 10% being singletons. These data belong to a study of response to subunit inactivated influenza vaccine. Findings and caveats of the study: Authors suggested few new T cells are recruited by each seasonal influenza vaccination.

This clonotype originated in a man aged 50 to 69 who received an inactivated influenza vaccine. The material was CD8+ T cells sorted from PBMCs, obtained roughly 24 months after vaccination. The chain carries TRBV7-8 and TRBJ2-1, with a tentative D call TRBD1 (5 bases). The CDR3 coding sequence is TGTGCCAGCAGCTTACAGGGATACAATGAGCAGTTCTTC. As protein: CASSLQGYNEQFF.